Below, 11 T cell receptor beta chains from the same sample are listed, as sequenced in a study of T cells in Graves' hyperthyroidism and ophthalmopathy. The CDR3 regions of TCR beta were amplified from RNA transcripts. An initial round of RT-PCR targeting the TCR CDR3 relied on the HTBI primer set. TCRdb reprocessed the multiplex PCR reads via MiXCR and lists one record per CDR3 protein. The data show 340,000 or so distinct CDR3 sequences, with around 23% seen just once and about 50% held by the top ten. The sample consisted of blood. The receptors here all came from a woman aged 50 to 60 with Graves' hyperthyroidism.

This clonotype occurred a few times. The genes are TRBV5-1 and TRBJ1-6; 9 bases are shared with TRBD1. Trimming cost V 1 base and J 9 bases; bases outside gene matches: 5. Germline assignment: CDR1 SGHRS and CDR2 YFSETQ. The CDR3 covers 15 residues. The CDR3 loop is CASSLSGQGSSPLHF. CDR3 DNA sequence: TGCGCCAGCAGCTTGTCCGGACAGGGGTCTTCACCCCTCCACTTT.

This clonotype was recorded at least ten times. The J gene is TRBJ1-1, the V gene TRBV20-1; 7 bases are shared with TRBD1. The CDR3 length is 14 residues. With 1 base clipped from V and 1 base from J, the junction kept 3 bases outside the gene matches. Germline CDR1 and CDR2: DFQATT and SNEGSKA (reference sequence). The CDR3 is CSARAQGWNTEAFF. For the CDR3, the DNA is TGCAGTGCTAGAGCACAGGGGTGGAACACTGAAGCTTTCTTT.

The V call is TRBV5-8, the J call TRBJ2-1; 12 bases are a match to TRBD2. The CDR3 extends over 16 amino acids. After removal of 4 bases from V and 5 bases from J, the junction contained 7 bases not matched to a gene. CDR1 is SGHTS, CDR2 YDEGEE, per germline. The chain's CDR3 is CASSGRLAGVHNEQFF. The CDR3 DNA sequence: TGTGCCAGCAGCGGTAGACTAGCGGGAGTCCACAATGAGCAGTTCTTC.

CDR3 nucleotides: TGTGCCAGCAAATTATCGACATCTTCCAACTCTGGGGCCAACGTCCTGACTTTC. Translated: CASKLSTSSNSGANVLTF. This chain uses TRBV6-5 with TRBJ2-6; no firm D call. The CDR3 totals 18 residues. Deletions cut 7 bases from V and 0 bases from J, with 19 bases between. In germline, CDR1 is MNHEY, CDR2 SVGAGI.

The chain is built from TRBV5-4 and TRBJ2-6; the D gene is possibly TRBD2 (6 bases). Per the germline V gene, CDR1 is SGHNT and CDR2 is YYREEE (reference sequence). This CDR3 has 19 residues. V dropped 0 bases and J dropped 0 bases, with 16 bases sitting between them. The CDR3 here is CASSLARDRGYSGANVLTF. CDR3 DNA: TGTGCCAGCAGCTTGGCGCGGGACCGGGGCTACTCTGGGGCCAACGTCCTGACTTTC.

This clonotype was counted at least ten times. The genes are TRBV5-1 and TRBJ2-7, with 9 bases lining up with TRBD2. The CDR3 spans 13 residues. Germline V lookup: CDR1 SGHRS, CDR2 YFSETQ. Losses at the gene ends were 6 bases for V and 5 bases for J; bases not matched to a gene: 6. CDR3 sequence reads: CASKLAGPHEQYF. The CDR3 nucleotides are TGCGCCAGCAAGCTAGCGGGACCCCACGAGCAGTACTTC.

This clonotype has a handful of counts. The gene calls are TRBV7-9 and TRBJ1-2, with TRBD1 as a possible D gene (5 bases). CDR1 is SEHNR and CDR2 is FQNEAQ in the germline V gene (reference sequence). V dropped 0 bases and J dropped 6 bases, with 14 bases sitting between them. The CDR3 has 15 residues. Here the CDR3 DNA reads TGTGCCAGCAGCTTAGCGGGTGCAGGGCCAGATGGCTACACCTTC. Protein product: CASSLAGAGPDGYTF.

V usage is TRBV29-1 and J usage is TRBJ2-3; possibly TRBD1 for D (6 bases). The CDR3 extends over 13 amino acids. V dropped 5 bases and J dropped 1 base, with 10 bases sitting between them. In germline, CDR1 is SQVTM, CDR2 ANQGSEA. CDR3 coding DNA: TGCAGCGTTTGTTCAGGGGGCACAGATACGCAGTATTTT. Protein product: CSVCSGGTDTQYF.

The chain links TRBV20-1 to TRBJ1-4, with D possibly TRBD1 on 6 matching bases. CDR1 is DFQATT and CDR2 is SNEGSKA in the germline V gene (reference sequence). Deletions cut 3 bases from V and 7 bases from J, with 9 bases between. The CDR3 covers 12 residues. CDR3 sequence: CSASAGVEKLFF. Here the CDR3 DNA reads TGCAGTGCTAGTGCAGGGGTTGAAAAACTGTTTTTT.

In its sample, this clonotype was seen many times. The chain combines TRBV27 with TRBJ2-1, with no clear D. This CDR3 contains 12 residues. Trimming shortened V by 3 bases and J by 9 bases, and 9 bases separated the two germline ends. Germline CDR1 reads MNHEY; CDR2 reads SMNVEV (reference sequence). The DNA for the CDR3 is TGTGCCAGCAGTTTCCCCCCGGGTGAGCAGTTCTTC. Translating it yields CASSFPPGEQFF.

The chain is built from TRBV2 and TRBJ2-5, with 8 bases matching TRBD1. Germline CDR1 and CDR2: SNHLY and FYNNEI. CDR3 length: 16 amino acids. Unmatched junction bases numbered 10, after V lost 2 bases and J lost 5 bases. CDR3: CASSEITSGGWETQYF. In nucleotides, the CDR3 is TGTGCCAGCAGTGAAATTACTTCAGGGGGCTGGGAGACCCAGTACTTC.